The 10 T cell receptor beta chains presented below share a single source sample, sequenced in a study of CD8+CD57+ T cells in acquired aplastic anemia. It was genomic DNA that served as the template for profiling TCR beta VDJ and CDR3. In TCRdb, the reads were re-called with MiXCR into one record per CDR3 protein. Of 150,000 to 200,000 distinct CDR3 sequences listed, less than 65% were seen once; the top ten hold more than 45%. Input material: sorted CD4+, CD8+, or CD8+CD57+ T cells (not recorded which) from PBMCs. These TCRs come from a human donor with severe aplastic anemia or a healthy control (not recorded which).

This clonotype was counted a few times. The V call is TRBV2, the J call TRBJ2-1; TRBD1 aligns across 10 bases. Per the germline V gene, CDR1 is SNHLY and CDR2 is FYNNEI. This CDR3 is built from 15 residues. V shed 1 base, J shed 9 bases, and the junction held 6 bases outside the gene matches. In DNA, the CDR3 is TGTGCCAGCAGTGAAGGACAGGGGGCGATGTTTGAGCAGTTCTTC. Its protein product is CASSEGQGAMFEQFF.

The chain links TRBV29-1 to TRBJ1-1; the D is unclear. V lost 3 bases and J 4 bases, leaving 0 bases between the germline ends. This CDR3 has 9 amino acids. Germline values: CDR1 SQVTM, CDR2 ANQGSEA. The CDR3 loop is CSVDTEAFF. CDR3 nucleotide sequence: TGCAGCGTTGACACTGAAGCTTTCTTT.

This chain connects TRBV3-1 to TRBJ1-4; 8 bases are a match to TRBD1. The CDR3 loop spans 16 amino acids. V was clipped by 1 base and J by 8 bases; unmatched bases: 9. Per the germline V gene, CDR1 is LGHDT and CDR2 is YNNKEL (reference sequence). In DNA form, the CDR3 reads TGTGCCAGCAGCCAAGGTCAGGGGGCGACGACCGAAAAACTGTTTTTT. Translating gives CASSQGQGATTEKLFF.

This clonotype was seen only a few times. The genes are TRBV6-4 and TRBJ2-3; 10 bases line up with TRBD1. In germline, CDR1 is MRHNA, CDR2 SNTAGT. This CDR3 contains 15 residues. The V gene end was trimmed by 2 bases and the J gene end by 1 base; junction bases not matched to a gene: 0. CDR3 residues: CASSDGTGGTDTQYF. The CDR3 DNA sequence: TGTGCCAGCAGTGACGGGACAGGGGGCACAGATACGCAGTATTTT.

J is TRBJ2-1 and V is TRBV7-9; possible D gene TRBD1, 5 bases. V lost 2 bases and J lost 2, with 7 bases in between. The CDR3 runs to 14 residues. CDR1 and CDR2 from the germline V gene are SEHNR and FQNEAQ (reference sequence). CDR3 sequence: CASSLQGAYNEQFF. CDR3 DNA: TGTGCCAGCAGCTTACAGGGTGCCTACAATGAGCAGTTCTTC.

V usage is TRBV28 and J usage is TRBJ1-2; a possible D gene is TRBD1 (5 bases). This CDR3 comprises 14 residues. Germline loops: CDR1 MDHEN, CDR2 SYDVKM. With 7 bases removed from V and 7 bases from J, the gap between germline ends came to 19 bases. This chain's CDR3 is CASNGIRGFSGYTF. CDR3 DNA: TGTGCCAGCAACGGAATCCGGGGCTTTAGTGGCTACACCTTC.

This clonotype has a handful of counts. The chain combines TRBV7-8 with TRBJ2-3, with 12 bases that match TRBD2. Germline assignment: CDR1 SGHVS and CDR2 FQNEAQ. The CDR3 length is 16 residues. V lost 1 base and J lost 2; bases outside the gene matches: 1. The CDR3 loop is CASSLGTSGTTDTQYF. The CDR3 nucleotides are TGTGCCAGCAGCTTAGGGACTAGCGGGACCACAGATACGCAGTATTTT.

The V gene is TRBV15, the J gene TRBJ1-5; TRBD1 is a possible D gene (5 bases). CDR3 size: 16 residues. V gave up 0 bases and J gave up 1 base, with 10 bases separating them. Germline loops: CDR1 LNHNV, CDR2 YYDKDF (reference sequence). The CDR3 loop is CATSRDIAGSNQPQHF. In DNA form, the CDR3 reads TGTGCCACCAGCAGAGATATCGCAGGGAGCAATCAGCCCCAGCATTTT.

This clonotype was detected ten times or more. This chain connects TRBV7-9 to TRBJ2-7; D possibly corresponds to TRBD2 (6 bases). The germline V gene encodes CDR1 SEHNR and CDR2 FQNEAQ (reference sequence). The CDR3 runs 13 residues. V lost 1 base and J 4 bases, leaving 8 bases between the germline ends. For the CDR3, the DNA is TGTGCCAGCAGCTTAGGGGGGACTTACGAGCAGTACTTC. It codes for CASSLGGTYEQYF.

The rearrangement joins TRBV19 to TRBJ2-3, with 7 bases fitting TRBD2. V shed 5 bases, J shed 4 bases, and the junction held 9 bases outside the gene matches. Germline lookup yields CDR1 LNHDA and CDR2 SQIVND (reference sequence). The CDR3 has 15 residues. The CDR3 here is CASSPPGGGADTQYF. Written as DNA, the CDR3 is TGTGCCAGTAGTCCCCCTGGTGGGGGGGCAGATACGCAGTATTTT.